The 14 T cell receptor beta chains below were found in one sample sequenced in a study of T cells in Graves' hyperthyroidism and ophthalmopathy. TCR beta CDR3 sequences were amplified from RNA transcripts. HTBI primers were employed in a first-round RT-PCR of the TCR CDR3. Each CDR3 protein is one row after TCRdb ran MiXCR on the multiplex PCR reads. The sample carries under 350,000 distinct CDR3 sequences, about 25% recorded once. What was sequenced was blood. The receptors shown here come from a man aged 35 to 55 with Graves' hyperthyroidism that later progressed to Graves' ophthalmopathy.

This clonotype came up many times. In DNA, the CDR3 is TGTGCCACCACAAAGGGTCGGGGACCCGGGTGGCTCTACTTC. Protein sequence: CATTKGRGPGWLYF. The chain carries TRBV6-1 and TRBJ2-7; tentatively, D is TRBD1 or TRBD2 (5 bases each). The length of the CDR3 is 14 residues. Germline-derived CDR1 and CDR2 are MNHNS and SASEGT. V was clipped by 10 bases and J by 13 bases, with 29 bases between them.

This clonotype has a count of ten or more. In DNA form, the CDR3 reads TGTGCCAGCAGCGTCGCTAGCGGGAGGCCATACGAGCAGTACTTC. It codes for CASSVASGRPYEQYF. The rearrangement links TRBV5-5 to TRBJ2-7, with 11 bases fitting TRBD2. The V and J ends lost 4 bases and 4 bases, in that order; junction bases with no gene match: 7. Germline CDR1 SGHKS, CDR2 YYEKEE (reference sequence). The CDR3 has 15 amino acids.

In nucleotides, the CDR3 is TGTGCCAGCAGCCCGGGGACATTCGGTGATTTGAGGGAGCTGTTTTTT. Translating gives CASSPGTFGDLRELFF. The chain uses TRBV7-8 and TRBJ2-2; tentatively, D is TRBD1 (6 bases). This CDR3 comprises 16 residues. V lost 5 bases, J lost 9 bases, and 22 bases lay in between. Per the germline V gene, CDR1 is SGHVS and CDR2 is FQNEAQ.

This clonotype was detected ten times or more. The chain couples TRBV14 to TRBJ1-1, with D unresolved. V lost 0 bases to trimming and J lost 2 bases, with 22 bases between them. Germline CDR1 reads SGHDN; CDR2 reads FVKESK. The CDR3 sequence is 19 residues long. CDR3 sequence: CASSQDGSTGRTKNTEAFF. CDR3 bases: TGTGCCAGCAGCCAAGATGGGTCGACTGGCAGAACGAAAAACACTGAAGCTTTCTTT. The variable domain in full, with the rest retrieved from reference TRBV14 and TRBJ1-1, is EAGVTQFPSHSVIEKGQTVTLRCDPISGHDNLYWYRRVMGKEIKFLLHFVKESKQDESGMPNNRFLAERTGGTYSTLKVQPAELEDSGVYFCASSQDGSTGRTKNTEAFFGQGTRLTVV.

V usage is TRBV7-2 and J usage is TRBJ2-5; TRBD2 agrees at 8 bases. The CDR3 has 16 residues. CDR1 SGHTA and CDR2 FQGNSA come from the germline V gene. V gave up 4 bases and J gave up 1 base; unmatched junction bases: 8. CDR3 in DNA: TGTGCCAGCAGCTCCCGGGGGGGCTCAATCCAAGAGACCCAGTACTTC. Translating gives CASSSRGGSIQETQYF.

This clonotype was picked up one time. The chain links TRBV11-2 to TRBJ2-6; D is possibly TRBD1 (5 bases). Germline values: CDR1 SGHAT, CDR2 FQNNGV. Trimming took off 5 bases at V and 0 bases at J, with 11 bases between the two ends. This CDR3 comprises 16 residues. The CDR3 sequence: CASSPDSASGANVLTF. For the CDR3, the DNA is TGTGCCAGCAGCCCAGACAGTGCCTCTGGGGCCAACGTCCTGACTTTC. Variable domain in full (rest from reference TRBV11-2 and TRBJ2-6): EAGVAQSPRYKIIEKRQSVAFWCNPISGHATLYWYQQILGQGPKLLIQFQNNGVVDDSQLPKDRFSAERLKGVDSTLKIQPAKLEDSAVYLCASSPDSASGANVLTFGAGSRLTVL.

The rearrangement uses TRBV5-1 and TRBJ2-7; TRBD1 might be the D (5 bases). Trimming left V 3 bases short and J 6 bases short, with 16 bases between. CDR3 length: 14 amino acids. CDR1 is SGHRS, CDR2 YFSETQ, per germline. CDR3 sequence reads: CASSSSTAFGEQYF. The CDR3 bases are TGCGCCAGCAGCTCCTCGACAGCATTCGGCGAGCAGTACTTC.

This clonotype was seen only a few times. The chain carries TRBV20-1 and TRBJ2-7, with 7 bases lining up with TRBD1. This CDR3 region has 14 residues. Per germline, CDR1 DFQATT and CDR2 SNEGSKA (reference sequence). V trimming: 3 bases; J trimming: 0 bases; junction bases outside the gene matches: 5. Written as DNA, the CDR3 is TGCAGTGCTAGTATCGGGACAGACTCCTACGAGCAGTACTTC. It yields the protein CSASIGTDSYEQYF.

This clonotype was seen ten or more times. The V gene is TRBV11-1, the J gene TRBJ2-1; 9 nucleotides line up with TRBD2. V was clipped by 3 bases and J by 6 bases; unmatched bases: 9. The germline V gene encodes CDR1 SGHAT and CDR2 FQDESV (reference sequence). The CDR3 length is 16 residues. CDR3 loop: CASSFLVAGGRNEQFF. CDR3 nucleotides: TGTGCCAGCAGCTTCCTCGTCGCGGGAGGGCGCAATGAGCAGTTCTTC.

There are many counts of this clonotype. The V and J genes are TRBV6-5 and TRBJ1-2; D gene ambiguous. V lost 7 bases to trimming and J lost 4 bases, with 10 bases between them. Per the germline V gene, CDR1 is MNHEY and CDR2 is SVGAGI. The CDR3 runs to 12 residues. The CDR3 is CASKSRTYGYTF. As DNA, the CDR3 is TGTGCCAGCAAATCAAGAACCTATGGCTACACCTTC.

V and J are TRBV11-2 and TRBJ1-3; D is undetermined. CDR1 SGHAT and CDR2 FQNNGV come from the germline V gene. The length of the CDR3 is 15 residues. The V end was cut by 2 bases, the J end by 0 bases, with 8 bases between. The CDR3 DNA sequence: TGTGCCAGCAGCTTACGGAGGGTCTCTGGAAACACCATATATTTT. This codes for CASSLRRVSGNTIYF.

This clonotype was counted many times. The chain combines TRBV7-2 with TRBJ1-1; a weak D match, TRBD1 (6 bases). The CDR3 contains 14 residues. Germline CDR1 SGHTA, CDR2 FQGNSA. Trimming took off 5 bases at V and 6 bases at J, with 16 bases between the two ends. CDR3 region: CASSVQGWGAEAFF. CDR3 coding DNA: TGTGCCAGCAGCGTACAGGGTTGGGGTGCTGAAGCTTTCTTT.

The gene calls are TRBV18 and TRBJ2-4; D is uncertain. Trimming shortened V by 4 bases and J by 0 bases, and 7 bases separated the two germline ends. The CDR3 extends over 14 amino acids. Germline assignment: CDR1 KGHSH and CDR2 LQKENI. CDR3 DNA: TGTGCCAGCTCACAACAAACAGCCAAAAACATTCAGTACTTC. It encodes CASSQQTAKNIQYF.

In this sample, this clonotype turned up many times. Being one base from a much bigger clone, this may be a read error. J is TRBJ1-2 and V is TRBV6-5; no clear D. Germline CDR1 and CDR2: MNHEY and SVGAGI. The CDR3 contains 14 residues. V was trimmed by 0 bases and J by 7 bases, leaving 12 bases between them. The CDR3 DNA is TGTGCCAGCAGTTACTCGACGGCAGGAGGTGGCTACACCTTC. Translating gives CASSYSTAGGGYTF.